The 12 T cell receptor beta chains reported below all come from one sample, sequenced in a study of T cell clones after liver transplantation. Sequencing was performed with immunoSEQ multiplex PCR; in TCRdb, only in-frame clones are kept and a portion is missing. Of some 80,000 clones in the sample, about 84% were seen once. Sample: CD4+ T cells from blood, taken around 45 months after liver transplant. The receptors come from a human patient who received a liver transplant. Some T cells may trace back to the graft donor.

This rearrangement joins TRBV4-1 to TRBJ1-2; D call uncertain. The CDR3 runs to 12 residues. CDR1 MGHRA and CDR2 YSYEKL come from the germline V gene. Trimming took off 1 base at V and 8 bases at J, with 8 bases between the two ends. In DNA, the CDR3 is TGCGCCAGCAGCCAAGGGGCGGAGGGCTACACCTTC. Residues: CASSQGAEGYTF.

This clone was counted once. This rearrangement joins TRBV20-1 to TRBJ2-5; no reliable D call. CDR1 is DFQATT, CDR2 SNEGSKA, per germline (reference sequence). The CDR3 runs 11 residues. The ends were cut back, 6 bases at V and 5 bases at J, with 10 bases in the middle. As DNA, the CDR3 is TGCAGTGCCCTGGCCAGGGAGACCCAGTACTTC. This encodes CSALARETQYF.

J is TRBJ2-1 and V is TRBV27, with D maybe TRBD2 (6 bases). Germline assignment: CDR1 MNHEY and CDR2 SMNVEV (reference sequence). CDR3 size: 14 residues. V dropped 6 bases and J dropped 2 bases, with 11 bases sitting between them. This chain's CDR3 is CASSRELAYNEQFF. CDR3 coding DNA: TGTGCCAGCAGCCGGGAGTTGGCCTACAATGAGCAGTTCTTC.

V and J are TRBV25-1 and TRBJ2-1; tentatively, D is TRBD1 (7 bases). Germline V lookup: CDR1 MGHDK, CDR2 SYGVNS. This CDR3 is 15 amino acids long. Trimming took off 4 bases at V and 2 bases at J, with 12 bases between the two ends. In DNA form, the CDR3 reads TGTGCCAGCAGTGGCAGGGGGGACGCCTACAATGAGCAGTTCTTC. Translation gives CASSGRGDAYNEQFF.

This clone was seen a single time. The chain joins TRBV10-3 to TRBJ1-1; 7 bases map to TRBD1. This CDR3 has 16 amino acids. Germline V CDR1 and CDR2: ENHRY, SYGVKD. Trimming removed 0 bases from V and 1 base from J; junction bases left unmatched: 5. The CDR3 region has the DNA TGTGCCATCAGTGAGTCGAGGGGACAGAGGAACACTGAAGCTTTCTTT. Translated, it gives CAISESRGQRNTEAFF.

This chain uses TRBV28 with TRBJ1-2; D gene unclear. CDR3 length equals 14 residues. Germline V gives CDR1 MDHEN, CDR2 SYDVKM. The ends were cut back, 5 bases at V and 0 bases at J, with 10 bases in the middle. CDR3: CASSVPGTNYGYTF. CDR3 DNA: TGTGCCAGCAGTGTCCCGGGAACTAACTATGGCTACACCTTC.

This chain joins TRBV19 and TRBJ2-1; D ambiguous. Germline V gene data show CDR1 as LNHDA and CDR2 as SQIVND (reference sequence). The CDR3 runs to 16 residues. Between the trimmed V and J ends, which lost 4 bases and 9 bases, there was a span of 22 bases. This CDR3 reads CASSTLANIRVLEQFF. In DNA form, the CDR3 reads TGTGCCAGTAGTACACTCGCGAATATTCGGGTACTTGAGCAGTTCTTC.

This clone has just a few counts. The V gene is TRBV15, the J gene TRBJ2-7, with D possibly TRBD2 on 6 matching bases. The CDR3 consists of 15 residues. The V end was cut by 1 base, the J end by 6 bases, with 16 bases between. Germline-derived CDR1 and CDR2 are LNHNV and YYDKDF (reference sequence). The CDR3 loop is CATSRAGTYPSEQYF. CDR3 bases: TGTGCCACCAGCAGAGCTGGGACTTACCCTAGCGAGCAGTACTTC.

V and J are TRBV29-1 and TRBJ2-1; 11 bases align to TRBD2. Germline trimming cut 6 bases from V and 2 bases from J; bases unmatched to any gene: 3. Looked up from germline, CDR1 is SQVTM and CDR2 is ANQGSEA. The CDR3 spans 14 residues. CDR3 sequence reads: CSVTSGATYNEQFF. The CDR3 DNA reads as TGCAGCGTGACTAGCGGGGCGACCTACAATGAGCAGTTCTTC.

In nucleotides, the CDR3 is TGCGCCAGCAGCCAAGATACCCTCGGGCGGAGAGGAAACACCATATATTTT. It encodes CASSQDTLGRRGNTIYF. The chain employs TRBV4-1 and TRBJ1-3; D is ambiguous. Per the germline V gene, CDR1 is MGHRA and CDR2 is YSYEKL. The CDR3 length is 17 residues. V shed 0 bases and J shed 4 bases, with 16 bases lying between them.

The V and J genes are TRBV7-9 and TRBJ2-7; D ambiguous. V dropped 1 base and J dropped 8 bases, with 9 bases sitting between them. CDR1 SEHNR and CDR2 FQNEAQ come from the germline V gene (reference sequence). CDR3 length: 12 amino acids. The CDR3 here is CASSLGANQQYF. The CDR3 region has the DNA TGTGCCAGCAGCTTAGGGGCGAACCAGCAGTACTTC.

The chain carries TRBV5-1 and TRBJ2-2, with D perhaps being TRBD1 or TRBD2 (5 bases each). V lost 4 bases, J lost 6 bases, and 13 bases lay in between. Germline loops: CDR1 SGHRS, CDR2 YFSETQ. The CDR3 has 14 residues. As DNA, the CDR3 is TGCGCCAGCAGCACCGGGGCAGGGCCCGGGGAGCTGTTTTTT. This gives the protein CASSTGAGPGELFF.